One and the same sample provided the 20 T cell receptor beta chains below, sequenced in a study of blood T cell repertoires in COVID-19. The method was immunoSEQ multiplex PCR; TCRdb's version includes in-frame clones alone and lacks a portion of them. Of just under 55,000 clones in the sample, more than 85% are singletons; the top ten hold 3.9%. The sample consisted of peripheral blood. The receptors shown here come from a man aged 50 or older with acute or convalescent COVID-19.

V usage is TRBV5-4 and J usage is TRBJ1-4, with D possibly being TRBD1 (6 bases). Deletions cut 4 bases from V and 4 bases from J, with 20 bases between. The germline V gene encodes CDR1 SGHNT and CDR2 YYREEE (reference sequence). The CDR3 is made up of 17 amino acids. CDR3 sequence reads: CASSARAGQNRNEKLFF. CDR3 DNA: TGTGCCAGCAGCGCCCGGGCCGGACAGAATCGTAATGAAAAACTGTTTTTT.

This sequence joins TRBV19 and TRBJ2-2, with TRBD1 as a possible D gene (5 bases). V was trimmed by 1 base and J by 2 bases, leaving 11 bases between them. Germline V gene data show CDR1 as LNHDA and CDR2 as SQIVND (reference sequence). The length of the CDR3 is 16 residues. CDR3 sequence (DNA): TGTGCCAGTAGTATAGGCAGGGCCATAAACACCGGGGAGCTGTTTTTT. Translated: CASSIGRAINTGELFF.

The chain is built from TRBV6-2 or TRBV6-3 and TRBJ1-1, with a weak D call TRBD1 (5 bases). The CDR3 totals 16 residues. V dropped 6 bases and J dropped 0 bases, with 17 bases sitting between them. Germline loops: CDR1 MNHEY, CDR2 SVGEGT. The CDR3 loop is CASSLQAKPMNTEAFF. In DNA form, the CDR3 reads TGTGCCAGCAGCTTACAGGCCAAACCGATGAACACTGAAGCTTTCTTT.

The V call is TRBV10-2, the J call TRBJ2-7; 7 bases align to TRBD2. The germline V gene has CDR1 WSHSY and CDR2 SAAADI. Germline trimming cut 6 bases from V and 0 bases from J; bases unmatched to any gene: 2. The CDR3 is made up of 13 amino acids. This CDR3 is CASRGLSSYEQYF. CDR3 sequence (DNA): TGCGCCAGCAGGGGACTAAGCTCCTACGAGCAGTACTTC.

The chain combines TRBV5-1 with TRBJ2-3; the D gene is possibly TRBD2 (6 bases). Between the trimmed V and J ends, which lost 0 bases and 1 base, there was a span of 9 bases. Germline V gene lookup returns CDR1 SGHRS and CDR2 YFSETQ. The CDR3 extends over 15 amino acids. CDR3 residues: CASSLEVAGTDTQYF. The CDR3 nucleotides read TGCGCCAGCAGCTTGGAGGTAGCGGGCACAGATACGCAGTATTTT.

This rearrangement joins TRBV7-2 to TRBJ2-1; 10 bases are a match to TRBD2. J lost 3 bases, V lost 5 bases, and 4 bases had no gene match. The CDR3 sequence is 15 residues long. Germline V gene sequence: CDR1 SGHTA, CDR2 FQGNSA. The CDR3 spells CASSPTSGNYNEQFF. The CDR3 DNA is TGTGCCAGCAGCCCAACTAGCGGGAACTACAATGAGCAGTTCTTC.

This sequence joins TRBV19 and TRBJ1-5; no firm D call. The V gene's germline CDR1 is LNHDA and CDR2 SQIVND (reference sequence). The V gene lost 5 bases and the J gene lost 0 bases, with 5 bases spanning the gap. The CDR3 is 13 residues long. The CDR3 is CASSEHSNQPQHF. In DNA, the CDR3 is TGTGCCAGTAGTGAGCATAGCAATCAGCCCCAGCATTTT.

V and J are TRBV6-6 and TRBJ1-3, with 7 bases fitting TRBD1. The CDR3 length is 15 residues. Trimming cost V 0 bases and J 4 bases; bases outside gene matches: 3. Germline V gene sequence: CDR1 MNHNY, CDR2 SVGAGI (reference sequence). The CDR3 here is CASSYSGGEGNTIYF. The CDR3 DNA is TGTGCCAGCAGTTACTCAGGGGGCGAGGGAAACACCATATATTTT.

The V call is TRBV18, the J call TRBJ1-1, with 8 bases identical to TRBD1. The CDR3 is 13 residues long. V trimming: 3 bases; J trimming: 7 bases; junction bases outside the gene matches: 4. CDR1 and CDR2 (germline): KGHSH, LQKENI. CDR3 DNA sequence: TGTGCCAGCTCACCTCTGACAGGGGTTGAAGCTTTCTTT. Translating gives CASSPLTGVEAFF.

The V and J genes are TRBV5-1 and TRBJ2-2; TRBD2 matches 8 bases. V trimming: 1 base; J trimming: 6 bases; junction bases outside the gene matches: 17. The germline V gene has CDR1 SGHRS and CDR2 YFSETQ. CDR3 length equals 19 residues. The CDR3 DNA reads TGCGCCAGCAGCTTGTTCCCGGGAGGGCGCCTCCGATTGCCCGGGGAGCTGTTTTTT. Protein sequence: CASSLFPGGRLRLPGELFF.

The CDR3, as DNA: TGTGCCAGCGCGGTACAATATGAGCAGTTCTTC. As protein: CASAVQYEQFF. The chain joins TRBV6-5 to TRBJ2-1; D unresolved. Germline CDR1 is MNHEY and CDR2 is SVGAGI. V gave up 8 bases and J gave up 8 bases, with 10 bases separating them. The CDR3 runs to 11 residues.

The chain's CDR3 is CASSPLSGRTDTQYF. CDR3 nucleotide sequence: TGTGCCAGCTCACCACTAAGCGGGCGCACAGATACGCAGTATTTT. The chain is built from TRBV18 and TRBJ2-3; the D gene is possibly TRBD2 (6 bases). There are 15 residues in the CDR3. V was clipped by 1 base and J by 1 base, with 9 bases between them. Germline assignment: CDR1 KGHSH and CDR2 LQKENI. The variable domain in full, completed from reference TRBV18 and TRBJ2-3, reads NAGVMQNPRHLVRRRGQEARLRCSPMKGHSHVYWYRQLPEEGLKFMVYLQKENIIDESGMPKERFSAEFPKEGPSILRIQQVVRGDSAAYFCASSPLSGRTDTQYFGPGTRLTVL.

The genes are TRBV7-9 and TRBJ2-7; 8 bases match TRBD1. Germline V lookup: CDR1 SEHNR, CDR2 FQNEAQ (reference sequence). This CDR3 has 16 residues. With 4 bases clipped from V and 4 bases from J, the junction kept 12 bases outside the gene matches. The CDR3 here is CASSSRQGKPIYEQYF. Written as DNA, the CDR3 is TGTGCCAGCAGCTCCCGACAGGGGAAGCCGATTTACGAGCAGTACTTC. Looking up the rest from reference TRBV7-9 and TRBJ2-7 gives the full variable domain: DTGVSQNPRHKITKRGQNVTFRCDPISEHNRLYWYRQTLGQGPEFLTYFQNEAQLEKSRLLSDRFSAERPKGSFSTLEIQRTEQGDSAMYLCASSSRQGKPIYEQYFGPGTRLTVT.

The J gene is TRBJ2-2, the V gene TRBV11-2; no definite D call. The CDR3 contains 15 residues. The V end lost 1 base, the J end lost 4 bases, and 10 bases lay between the germline ends. Germline CDR1 SGHAT, CDR2 FQNNGV. CDR3 coding DNA: TGTGCCAGCAGCTTAGGAGCATCGGGCACCGGGGAGCTGTTTTTT. Translation gives CASSLGASGTGELFF.

This clone was picked up one time. This rearrangement joins TRBV30 to TRBJ2-3, with 9 bases aligning to TRBD2. This CDR3 spans 14 amino acids. With 0 bases clipped from V and 6 bases from J, the junction kept 4 bases outside the gene matches. CDR1 GTSNPN and CDR2 SVGIG come from the germline V gene (reference sequence). CDR3: CAWSVGTSPDTQYF. The DNA of the CDR3 is TGTGCCTGGAGTGTGGGGACTAGCCCGGATACGCAGTATTTT.

This chain uses TRBV27 with TRBJ2-7; a weak D match, TRBD2 (6 bases). Deletions cut 6 bases from V and 3 bases from J, with 15 bases between. Germline CDR1 reads MNHEY; CDR2 reads SMNVEV (reference sequence). The CDR3 covers 14 residues. CDR3 sequence reads: CASRATGLNYEQYF. The CDR3, as DNA: TGTGCCAGCAGAGCGACGGGACTCAACTACGAGCAGTACTTC.

J is TRBJ1-2 and V is TRBV10-3; 9 nucleotides line up with TRBD1. Germline values: CDR1 ENHRY, CDR2 SYGVKD. This CDR3 has 14 residues. Trimming took 2 bases from V and 6 from J; bases not matched to a gene: 4. The CDR3, as DNA: TGTGCCATCAGTGAGGGACAGGGGTTTAATGGCTACACCTTC. Translating gives CAISEGQGFNGYTF.

The chain links TRBV15 to TRBJ2-7; TRBD2 matches 8 bases. J gave up 6 bases and V 3 bases, and 4 bases lay outside the gene matches. Germline loops: CDR1 LNHNV, CDR2 YYDKDF (reference sequence). The CDR3 runs to 13 residues. The CDR3 nucleotides read TGTGCCACCAGCAGTAGCGGGACGGGCGAGCAGTACTTC. It yields the protein CATSSSGTGEQYF.

This chain connects TRBV11-2 to TRBJ1-1; possibly TRBD1 for D (6 bases). CDR3 length: 16 residues. V lost 3 bases to trimming and J lost 5 bases, with 19 bases between them. Looked up from germline, CDR1 is SGHAT and CDR2 is FQNNGV. In nucleotides, the CDR3 is TGTGCCAGCAGCTTCCAAGTAGCGGGGGCAAGGACTGAAGCTTTCTTT. Translating gives CASSFQVAGARTEAFF.

This clone was counted once. DNA of the CDR3: TGTGCCAGCAGCCTAACAGGGGGATATGACTATGGCTACACCTTC. Encoded protein: CASSLTGGYDYGYTF. V and J are TRBV6-5 and TRBJ1-2, with 8 bases that match TRBD1. V lost 6 bases and J lost 3; bases outside the gene matches: 9. Germline CDR1 and CDR2: MNHEY and SVGAGI. The CDR3 contains 15 residues.